A selection of T cell receptor beta chains follows, all from one sample in a study of STAT5B mutations in CD4+ large granular lymphocyte leukemia. Method: immunoSEQ multiplex PCR; TCRdb's copy keeps in-frame clones and lacks some. The sample consists of approximately 35,000 clones, around 76% of them appearing once. The sample was CD4+ T cells from blood buffy coats. The receptors were sampled from a human donor in good health. Both conserved end residues are part of each CDR3. A D gene is named only where the DNA matches it firmly. Clone size is shown for a subset of rows, as once, few, many or a class of expanded clone.

size	V	D	J	DNA	CDR3
.	TRBV7-2	.	TRBJ2-7	TGTGCCAGCAGCTTACAGCTCGGGGAGCAGTACTTC	CASSLQLGEQYF
.	TRBV7-8	.	TRBJ2-5	TGTGCCAGCGAAAGAGGACAAGAGACCCAGTACTTC	CASERGQETQYF
.	TRBV6-1	.	TRBJ1-1	TGTGCCAGCAGTGAACTCTGGGGCACTGAAGCTTTCTTT	CASSELWGTEAFF
few	TRBV9	.	TRBJ1-2	TGTGCCAGCAGCGTAGCCGGGACATCCACCTATGGCTACACCTTC	CASSVAGTSTYGYTF
.	TRBV5-4	TRBD2	TRBJ2-2	TGTGCCAGCAGTTCCGGCACTAGCGGTTCCGGGGAGCTGTTTTTT	CASSSGTSGSGELFF
few	TRBV19	.	TRBJ1-1	TGTGCCAGTAGTAAACAGGGGAACACTGAAGCTTTCTTT	CASSKQGNTEAFF
.	TRBV4-2	.	TRBJ2-7	TGTGCCAGCAGCCAACAGGGGGCCGCTAGCGGGACCTACGAGCAGTACTTC	CASSQQGAASGTYEQYF
.	TRBV2	.	TRBJ2-5	TGTGCCAGCAGGGAACCTCACTCAGGGACCCAGTACTTC	CASREPHSGTQYF
.	TRBV7-2	.	TRBJ2-5	TGTGCCAGCAGCTTAGCTTCGGTTAAAGAGACCCAGTACTTC	CASSLASVKETQYF
few	TRBV2	.	TRBJ2-2	TGTGCCACCATGAGGGAGGTAGGGAACACCGGGGAGCTGTTTTTT	CATMREVGNTGELFF
few	TRBV29-1	.	TRBJ1-1	TGCAGCGTTGCAACCGGGCATGGCACTGAAGCTTTCTTT	CSVATGHGTEAFF
.	TRBV7-9	.	TRBJ1-3	TGTGCCAGCAGCAGAGACAGCACCTCTGGAAACACCATATATTTT	CASSRDSTSGNTIYF
.	TRBV7-6	.	TRBJ2-7	TGTGCCAGCAGCCGGGCCCGACCTAGCCCAAGTCTTTACGAGCAGTACTTC	CASSRARPSPSLYEQYF
.	TRBV15	.	TRBJ2-3	TGTGCCACCAGCAGAGATCCTTCCAGCACAGATACGCAGTATTTT	CATSRDPSSTDTQYF
.	TRBV4-3	.	TRBJ1-4	TGCGCCAGCAGCCGCCGGGACCGTAATGAAAAACTGTTTTTT	CASSRRDRNEKLFF
once	TRBV6-1	.	TRBJ2-3	TGTGCCAGCACCAGGGACTTCACAGATACGCAGTATTTT	CASTRDFTDTQYF
.	TRBV7-2	TRBD2	TRBJ2-1	TGTGCCAGCAGCCCGAAAGTCCAGACTAGCGGGGTAACCTACAATGAGCAGTTCTTC	CASSPKVQTSGVTYNEQFF
once	TRBV7-8	.	TRBJ1-3	TGTGCCAGCAGTTTCAGCGACTCTGGAAACACCATATATTTT	CASSFSDSGNTIYF
few	TRBV27	.	TRBJ2-2	TGTGCCAGCAGTTTCCCCACCGGGGAGCTGTTTTTT	CASSFPTGELFF
.	TRBV2	.	TRBJ2-5	TGTGCCAGCACCCGGTCGGGAGAGACCCAGTACTTC	CASTRSGETQYF
.	TRBV4-3	TRBD1	TRBJ1-2	TGCGCCAGCAGCCAAGTGCTCCAGGGGGCCTTTGGCTACACCTTC	CASSQVLQGAFGYTF
.	TRBV7-2	TRBD1	TRBJ2-7	TGTGCCAGCAGGGACAGGACCTACGAGCAGTACTTC	CASRDRTYEQYF
.	TRBV7-8	TRBD2	TRBJ2-7	TGTGCCAGCAGCCTTAGACAGCGGGGCTCCTACGAGCAGTACTTC	CASSLRQRGSYEQYF
.	TRBV18	.	TRBJ2-3	TGTGCCAGCTCACCCCGACAGACAGACACAGATACGCAGTATTTT	CASSPRQTDTDTQYF
.	TRBV10-3	.	TRBJ1-2	TGTGCCATCAAGGCAGGGGAGTTGGATGGCTACACCTTC	CAIKAGELDGYTF
.	TRBV7-2	.	TRBJ2-5	TGTGCCAGCAGCTCACGGGGGCAAGAGACCCAGTACTTC	CASSSRGQETQYF
.	TRBV7-2	.	TRBJ2-7	TGTGCCAGCAGCTTAGCTAGAGCCTACGAGCAGTACTTC	CASSLARAYEQYF
once	TRBV5-1	.	TRBJ2-7	TGCGCCAGCAGCTTGGCCGATGACGGTCCCTACGAGCAGTACTTC	CASSLADDGPYEQYF
.	TRBV7-9	TRBD2	TRBJ2-2	TGTGCCAGCAGCGAAAGACTAGCGGGGGGGAGGACCGGGGAGCTGTTTTTT	CASSERLAGGRTGELFF
.	TRBV25-1	TRBD1	TRBJ1-5	TGTGCCAGCAGCGAGGGAGGGGGCAGTCAGCCCCAGCATTTT	CASSEGGGSQPQHF
.	TRBV5-1	.	TRBJ2-4	TGCGCCAGCAGCTTCGGAAACATTCAGTACTTC	CASSFGNIQYF
once	TRBV11-2	.	TRBJ1-3	TGTGCCAGCAGCTTAGCAAGACTAATCTCTGGAAACACCATATATTTT	CASSLARLISGNTIYF
.	TRBV11-2	.	TRBJ2-6	TGTGCCAGCAGCTCAAATACGGCCGGGGCCAACGTCCTGACTTTC	CASSSNTAGANVLTF
few	TRBV10-3	.	TRBJ1-2	TGTGCCATCAGTGAGTCGAGGGGCTATGGCTACACCTTC	CAISESRGYGYTF
.	TRBV7-9	.	TRBJ2-7	TGTGCCAGCAGCTCAGTAAAACATTACGAGCAGTACTTC	CASSSVKHYEQYF
.	TRBV6-6	.	TRBJ2-4	TGTGCCAGCAGTTACGACCGGGCGGTGAACATTCAGTACTTC	CASSYDRAVNIQYF
.	TRBV7-8	.	TRBJ1-1	TGTGCCAGCAGCTATGGATTCGACACTGAAGCTTTCTTT	CASSYGFDTEAFF
once	TRBV2	.	TRBJ1-2	TGTGCCAGCAACGATGGGCAGGGTAGAGGAAACTATGGCTACACCTTC	CASNDGQGRGNYGYTF
.	TRBV11-1	.	TRBJ1-6	TGTGCCAGCAGCCGAACTAGGGGTGGTTCACCCCTCCACTTT	CASSRTRGGSPLHF
.	TRBV19	TRBD1	TRBJ1-5	TGTGCCACCCGATGGACAGGGAACAATCAGCCCCAGCATTTT	CATRWTGNNQPQHF
.	TRBV29-1	TRBD2	TRBJ2-5	TGCAGCGTTGAGGGACTAGCGGGGGAGACCCAGTACTTC	CSVEGLAGETQYF
medium-sized	TRBV10-3	.	TRBJ1-2	TGTGCCATCAGTGACGTATCACCCACCCATGGCTACACCTTC	CAISDVSPTHGYTF
.	TRBV5-1	TRBD1	TRBJ1-3	TGCGCCAGCAGCTCTGGGACAGCGTCTGGAAACACCATATATTTT	CASSSGTASGNTIYF
once	TRBV4-3	.	TRBJ1-3	TGCGCCAGCAGCCAAGGTGGTACAGGGACTGGAAACACCATATATTTT	CASSQGGTGTGNTIYF
.	TRBV6-6	.	TRBJ2-1	TGTGCCAGCAGGCCGGTTCCCCAAGTAAATGAGCAGTTCTTC	CASRPVPQVNEQFF
.	TRBV5-4	.	TRBJ2-3	TGTGCCAGCAGCTTAGGGGGGCTTGGTGCAGATACGCAGTATTTT	CASSLGGLGADTQYF
.	TRBV5-1	.	TRBJ2-5	TGCGCCAGCAGCTCGGGGAGGGGGGAGACCCAGTACTTC	CASSSGRGETQYF
.	TRBV5-5	TRBD2	TRBJ2-5	TGTGCCAGCAGCTTGGTTCTAGCGGGAGTGGAAGGCGAGACCCAGTACTTC	CASSLVLAGVEGETQYF
.	TRBV18	.	TRBJ2-4	TGTGCCAGCTCACCTCAGGGGGCCAAAAACATTCAGTACTTC	CASSPQGAKNIQYF
.	TRBV5-6	TRBD1	TRBJ1-4	TGTGCCAGCAGCTTGGCGGGACAGGGTTCCGAAAAACTGTTTTTT	CASSLAGQGSEKLFF
.	TRBV7-2	.	TRBJ1-1	TGTGCCAGCAGCTTCCTACTCGGGGACGGAGCTTTCTTT	CASSFLLGDGAFF
.	TRBV9	TRBD2	TRBJ2-3	TGTGCCAGCAGCCCACGACTAGCGGGTTCCCTCACAGATACGCAGTATTTT	CASSPRLAGSLTDTQYF
few	TRBV5-1	.	TRBJ2-3	TGCGCCAGCAGCTTGGATGTAGGCACAGATACGCAGTATTTT	CASSLDVGTDTQYF